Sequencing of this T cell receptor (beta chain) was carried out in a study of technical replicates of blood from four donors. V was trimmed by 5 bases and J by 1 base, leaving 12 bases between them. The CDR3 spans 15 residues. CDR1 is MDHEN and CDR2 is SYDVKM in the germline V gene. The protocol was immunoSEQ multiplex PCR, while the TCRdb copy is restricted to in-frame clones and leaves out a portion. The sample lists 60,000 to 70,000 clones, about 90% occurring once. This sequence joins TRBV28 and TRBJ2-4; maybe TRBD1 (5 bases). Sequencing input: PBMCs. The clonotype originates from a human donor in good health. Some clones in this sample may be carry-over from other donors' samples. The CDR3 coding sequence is TGTGCCAGCAGTAGTGGACAACGCGCCAAAAACATTCAGTACTTC. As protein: CASSSGQRAKNIQYF.